This TCR beta chain was captured in a study of Graves' ophthalmopathy and Graves' hyperthyroidism. CDR3 regions of TCR beta were amplified from RNA transcripts. First-round RT-PCR with HTBI primers preceded a second-round multiplex PCR. One entry per CDR3 protein results from TCRdb running MiXCR on the multiplex PCR reads. Of almost 750,000 distinct CDR3 sequences detected, 40% appear once; the ten largest clones hold approximately 43%. This clonotype was seen a handful of times. The receptor's source is an adult man with Graves' ophthalmopathy. Sequenced: peripheral blood.

DNA for the CDR3: TGTGCCAGCAGCTTAGATCAGGGGGTCGGCAATCAGCCCCAGCATTTT. It yields the protein CASSLDQGVGNQPQHF. The gene calls are TRBV11-2 and TRBJ1-5, with 7 bases identical to TRBD1. Germline-derived CDR1 and CDR2 are SGHAT and FQNNGV. With V trimmed by 0 bases and J by 2 bases, 4 bases remained unmatched. The CDR3 contains 16 residues. Combining the CDR3 with reference TRBV11-2 and TRBJ1-5 gives the whole variable domain EAGVAQSPRYKIIEKRQSVAFWCNPISGHATLYWYQQILGQGPKLLIQFQNNGVVDDSQLPKDRFSAERLKGVDSTLKIQPAKLEDSAVYLCASSLDQGVGNQPQHFGDGTRLSIL.